These 30 T cell receptor beta chains share one sample of origin, sequenced in a study of T-cell reconstitution after alpha-beta-depleted transplantation in children. TCRbeta library construction was performed incorporating unique molecular identifiers. From the PCR reads, TCRdb called clonotypes with MiXCR, one entry per CDR3 protein. The sample shows over 85,000 distinct CDR3 sequences, 4.5% to 7.5% of them seen only once. The input for sequencing was PBMCs, mostly from graft donor cells, taken 60 days after TCRalphabeta/CD19-depleted stem cell transplant. Receptors were obtained from a female patient aged 2-9 years who had a stem cell transplant for Fanconi anemia, so the T cells may come from the graft donor.

V usage is TRBV9 and J usage is TRBJ2-3; D gene unclear. Trimming took 2 bases from V and 7 from J, leaving 8 bases between them. The V gene's germline CDR1 is SGDLS and CDR2 YYNGEE. There are 12 residues in the CDR3. This CDR3 reads CASSVSGHTQYF. The CDR3 coding sequence is TGTGCCAGCAGCGTGTCCGGTCATACGCAGTATTTT.

This clonotype has only a few counts. Sequence at one end of the junction differs from germline and may be a read error. The rearrangement joins TRBV5-1 to TRBJ2-7; D is unresolved. CDR1 is SGHRS and CDR2 is YFSETQ in the germline V gene. The CDR3 sequence is 16 residues long. The chain's CDR3 is CASTLGYETHSYEQYF. For the CDR3, the DNA is TGCGCCAGCACCTTGGGGTACGAGACACACTCCTACGAGCAGTACTTC.

The V call is TRBV6-1, the J call TRBJ2-2; 9 nucleotides agree with TRBD1. The V segment lost 8 bases and the J segment 4 bases; nucleotides outside the gene matches: 11. The CDR3 is 16 residues long. Germline V lookup: CDR1 MNHNS, CDR2 SASEGT. The chain's CDR3 is CASQAGTGKTTGELFF. CDR3 in DNA: TGTGCCAGCCAGGCGGGGACAGGGAAGACCACCGGGGAGCTGTTTTTT.

This clonotype turned up a few times. The gene calls are TRBV5-1 and TRBJ2-7; 13 bases match TRBD2. Per germline, CDR1 SGHRS and CDR2 YFSETQ. J lost 6 bases, V lost 3 bases, and 6 bases had no gene match. This CDR3 has 15 amino acids. The chain's CDR3 is CASSSGLAGASEQYF. CDR3 nucleotides: TGCGCCAGCAGCTCAGGACTAGCGGGAGCCAGCGAGCAGTACTTC.

J is TRBJ2-7 and V is TRBV20-1, with TRBD2 matching over 14 bases. Germline V gene lookup returns CDR1 DFQATT and CDR2 SNEGSKA (reference sequence). There are 15 residues in the CDR3. The junction had 3 bases not matched to a gene; V was cut back by 2 bases and J by 3 bases. CDR3 region: CSARLGLAGVYEQYF. The DNA of the CDR3 is TGCAGTGCTAGACTGGGACTAGCGGGAGTCTACGAGCAGTACTTC.

This clonotype was seen a handful of times. V and J are TRBV7-8 and TRBJ2-7; the match to TRBD2 covers 11 bases. After removal of 5 bases from V and 3 bases from J, the junction contained 6 bases not matched to a gene. Germline CDR1 SGHVS, CDR2 FQNEAQ. This CDR3 has 15 residues. DNA of the CDR3: TGTGCCAGCAGCCCCCTAGCGGGGGGTTTCTACGAGCAGTACTTC. This codes for CASSPLAGGFYEQYF.

This clonotype was counted at least ten times. One end of the junction is discordant with germline, which a read error may explain. This sequence joins TRBV28 and TRBJ2-7, with 7 bases aligning to TRBD1. Germline values: CDR1 MDHEN, CDR2 SYDVKM. The length of the CDR3 is 12 residues. CDR3 amino acids: CASSSGQAPRSF. The DNA for the CDR3 is TGTGCCAGCAGTTCCGGACAGGCCCCCCGCTCTTTC.

This clonotype was observed a handful of times. This chain connects TRBV20-1 to TRBJ2-7, with TRBD1 identical over 10 bases. Looked up from germline, CDR1 is DFQATT and CDR2 is SNEGSKA (reference sequence). The J segment lost 0 bases and the V segment lost 0 bases, leaving 11 bases of the junction unmatched. The CDR3 spans 18 residues. CDR3 sequence (DNA): TGCAGTGCTAGAGACCCCGTCGGACAGGGGGGTTTCTCCTACGAGCAGTACTTC. Amino acids: CSARDPVGQGGFSYEQYF.

This clonotype showed up just a few times. The V gene is TRBV20-1, the J gene TRBJ2-4, with TRBD2 matching 7 bases. Trimming removed 3 bases from V and 0 bases from J; junction bases left unmatched: 5. CDR3 length: 15 residues. Germline loops: CDR1 DFQATT, CDR2 SNEGSKA (reference sequence). The CDR3 region has the DNA TGCAGTGCTAGTATGGGACTACTAGCCAAAAACATTCAGTACTTC. Translation gives CSASMGLLAKNIQYF.

This clonotype was counted at least ten times. CDR3 DNA: TGCGCCAGCAAAGAGTCTCGTAGGACTAGTATTAGCACAGATACGCAGTATTTT. Protein product: CASKESRRTSISTDTQYF. The chain couples TRBV10-2 to TRBJ2-3; 7 bases line up with TRBD2. The J segment lost 0 bases and the V segment lost 7 bases, leaving 16 bases of the junction unmatched. Germline V gene sequence: CDR1 WSHSY, CDR2 SAAADI. This CDR3 has 18 residues.

Ten or more counts support this clonotype. This chain joins TRBV2 and TRBJ2-7; TRBD1 is a possible D gene (5 bases). The length of the CDR3 is 17 residues. CDR1 SNHLY and CDR2 FYNNEI come from the germline V gene. V was pared by 6 bases and J by 3 bases, with 24 bases between. The CDR3 reads CASSGPEGGQGYYEQYF. In DNA, the CDR3 is TGTGCCAGCAGCGGACCCGAAGGTGGGCAGGGCTACTACGAGCAGTACTTC.

This clonotype was detected many times. The gene calls are TRBV28 and TRBJ2-7; D gene ambiguous. The V gene lost 1 base and the J gene lost 5 bases, with 9 bases spanning the gap. The CDR3 has 13 amino acids. Germline V gene lookup returns CDR1 MDHEN and CDR2 SYDVKM. CDR3 in amino acids: CASSLSRAHEQYF. The CDR3 DNA sequence: TGTGCCAGCAGTTTATCAAGGGCCCACGAGCAGTACTTC.

This clonotype was recorded many times. The chain combines TRBV5-1 with TRBJ2-5; unclear D gene. V lost 0 bases and J lost 3, with 6 bases in between. The CDR3 runs to 13 residues. The germline gives CDR1 SGHRS, CDR2 YFSETQ. The CDR3 nucleotides are TGCGCCAGCAGCTTGGTCGCAGAAGAGACCCAGTACTTC. Translation gives CASSLVAEETQYF.

In this sample, this clonotype turned up many times. The chain has TRBV12-3 or TRBV12-4 and TRBJ1-6; D is possibly TRBD1 (6 bases). The V end was cut by 2 bases, the J end by 5 bases, with 10 bases between. The CDR3 is 15 amino acids. CDR3 nucleotide sequence: TGTGCCAGCAGTTTACAGGGGTTAGATAATTCACCCCTCCACTTT. Protein: CASSLQGLDNSPLHF.

In this sample, this clonotype turned up many times. The rearrangement links TRBV12-3 or TRBV12-4 to TRBJ1-1; D remains ambiguous. V was pared by 6 bases and J by 1 base, with 9 bases between. The CDR3 spans 13 residues. The CDR3 nucleotides are TGTGCCAGCAGCCCGGCGGGGAACACTGAAGCTTTCTTT. Its translation: CASSPAGNTEAFF.

This clonotype was seen at least ten times. V is TRBV6-1 and J is TRBJ2-2; D may be TRBD1 (5 bases). V was pared by 4 bases and J by 0 bases, with 6 bases between. Per germline, CDR1 MNHNS and CDR2 SASEGT. The CDR3 covers 14 residues. The CDR3 DNA reads as TGTGCCAGCAGTGCACAGGCGAACACCGGGGAGCTGTTTTTT. The encoded protein is CASSAQANTGELFF.

This clonotype was recorded many times. This chain connects TRBV12-3 or TRBV12-4 to TRBJ2-1, with TRBD2 matching over 15 bases. Trimming removed 6 bases from V and 7 bases from J; junction bases left unmatched: 7. The CDR3 has 16 residues. The CDR3 is CASSRQGTSGGNEQFF. CDR3 bases: TGTGCCAGCAGCAGGCAGGGGACTAGCGGGGGGAATGAGCAGTTCTTC.

The sample holds many counts of this clonotype. This sequence joins TRBV28 and TRBJ2-1; 7 positions match TRBD2. With 3 bases clipped from V and 3 bases from J, the junction kept 14 bases outside the gene matches. The V gene's germline CDR1 is MDHEN and CDR2 SYDVKM. The CDR3 has 18 amino acids. As DNA, the CDR3 is TGTGCCAGCAGTTTCAGCACCGGCCTCGGGACTATCTACAATGAGCAGTTCTTC. Its protein is CASSFSTGLGTIYNEQFF.

This clonotype has ten or more counts. The genes are TRBV18 and TRBJ2-3; no clear D. Germline CDR1 reads KGHSH; CDR2 reads LQKENI. V was clipped by 0 bases and J by 1 base, with 5 bases between them. The CDR3 contains 14 residues. The CDR3 is CASSPPSRTDTQYF. The CDR3 DNA sequence: TGTGCCAGCTCACCACCCTCTCGCACAGATACGCAGTATTTT.

Only a few counts were recorded for this clonotype. V is TRBV20-1 and J is TRBJ2-7; 8 nucleotides align to TRBD1. V trimming: 6 bases; J trimming: 1 base; junction bases outside the gene matches: 8. The CDR3 is made up of 14 amino acids. Germline V gene sequence: CDR1 DFQATT, CDR2 SNEGSKA (reference sequence). CDR3 protein: CSAGWDRRSYEQYF. CDR3 in DNA: TGCAGTGCCGGGTGGGACAGGCGATCCTACGAGCAGTACTTC.

This clonotype has at least ten counts. The DNA of the CDR3 is TGTGCCAGCAGCCCTCTAGCGGGAGCTTACAATGAGCAGTTCTTC. This encodes CASSPLAGAYNEQFF. The V and J genes are TRBV9 and TRBJ2-1, with 10 bases fitting TRBD2. There are 15 residues in the CDR3. Germline V CDR1 and CDR2: SGDLS, YYNGEE. With 4 bases clipped from V and 4 bases from J, the junction kept 5 bases outside the gene matches. The whole variable domain, remainder taken from reference TRBV9 and TRBJ2-1, is DSGVTQTPKHLITATGQRVTLRCSPRSGDLSVYWYQQSLDQGLQFLIQYYNGEERAKGNILERFSAQQFPDLHSELNLSSLELGDSALYFCASSPLAGAYNEQFFGPGTRLTVL.

This clonotype was seen a handful of times. The rearrangement uses TRBV5-6 and TRBJ2-7; D not certain. CDR1 and CDR2 (germline): SGHDT, YYEEEE. The CDR3 extends over 15 amino acids. With 1 base removed from V and 0 bases from J, the gap between germline ends came to 11 bases. This CDR3 is CASSLNFGVSYEQYF. CDR3 coding DNA: TGTGCCAGCAGCTTGAATTTTGGGGTCTCCTACGAGCAGTACTTC.

This clonotype was observed a few times. The chain couples TRBV7-9 to TRBJ2-5, with 10 positions matching TRBD2. The length of the CDR3 is 16 residues. The V gene's germline CDR1 is SEHNR and CDR2 FQNEAQ (reference sequence). Germline trimming cut 4 bases from V and 5 bases from J; bases unmatched to any gene: 10. The CDR3 region is CASSSPPTSGRETQYF. For the CDR3, the DNA is TGTGCCAGCAGCTCGCCCCCGACTAGCGGGCGGGAGACCCAGTACTTC.

The chain uses TRBV6-1 and TRBJ1-2; D might be TRBD1 (5 bases). This CDR3 has 16 residues. Trimming removed 6 bases from V and 4 bases from J, with 21 bases in between. CDR1 is MNHNS and CDR2 is SASEGT in the germline V gene. The CDR3 here is CASSLPTVNTPYGYTF. The CDR3 nucleotides are TGTGCCAGCAGCCTCCCGACAGTCAACACCCCCTATGGCTACACCTTC.

This clonotype was counted many times. V is TRBV28 and J is TRBJ2-5, with 12 nucleotides matching TRBD2. The CDR3 totals 15 residues. V trimming: 4 bases; J trimming: 2 bases; junction bases outside the gene matches: 2. CDR1 and CDR2 (germline): MDHEN, SYDVKM. The CDR3 region has the DNA TGTGCCAGCAGTTGGGGGACTAGCGGGCAAGAGACCCAGTACTTC. Translated, it gives CASSWGTSGQETQYF.

This clonotype was seen ten or more times. J is TRBJ1-1 and V is TRBV12-3 or TRBV12-4, with 7 bases that match TRBD1. This CDR3 has 14 amino acids. The V gene end was trimmed by 0 bases and the J gene end by 5 bases; junction bases not matched to a gene: 3. Here the CDR3 reads CASSLATGWTEAFF. Written as DNA, the CDR3 is TGTGCCAGCAGTTTAGCGACAGGGTGGACTGAAGCTTTCTTT.

The V call is TRBV5-5, the J call TRBJ2-3; TRBD2 matches at 9 bases. The CDR3 has 16 amino acids. V was clipped by 4 bases and J by 5 bases; unmatched bases: 11. The germline CDR1 and CDR2 sequences are SGHKS and YYEKEE (reference sequence). This chain's CDR3 is CASSASSGGLGDTQYF. DNA of the CDR3: TGTGCCAGCAGCGCGTCGAGCGGGGGGTTAGGAGATACGCAGTATTTT.

This clonotype was seen at least ten times. The chain couples TRBV5-1 to TRBJ2-2, with 7 bases that match TRBD1. The V gene end was trimmed by 4 bases and the J gene end by 2 bases; junction bases not matched to a gene: 8. The germline CDR1 and CDR2 sequences are SGHRS and YFSETQ. The CDR3 spans 16 residues. In DNA, the CDR3 is TGCGCCAGCAGCGCCACAGGGGTCCAAAACACCGGGGAGCTGTTTTTT. This sequence encodes CASSATGVQNTGELFF.

This clonotype was observed a handful of times. The chain carries TRBV25-1 and TRBJ2-4, with D maybe TRBD2 (6 bases). Trimming took 4 bases from V and 9 from J, leaving 7 bases between them. The germline gives CDR1 MGHDK, CDR2 SYGVNS. CDR3 length: 11 amino acids. The CDR3: CASSVGSIQYF. The CDR3 nucleotides are TGTGCCAGCAGTGTCGGGAGCATTCAGTACTTC.

Within the sample, this clonotype is medium-sized. This chain connects TRBV28 to TRBJ1-5; unclear D gene. Germline V gives CDR1 MDHEN, CDR2 SYDVKM. Trimming pared 3 bases from V and 1 base from J, leaving 7 bases between. There are 14 residues in the CDR3. The CDR3: CASSFGLSNQPQHF. The DNA for the CDR3 is TGTGCCAGCAGTTTTGGTTTGAGCAATCAGCCCCAGCATTTT.